The present TCR beta chain was sequenced within a study of blood T cells in healthy people across ages. General study results and limits: The donors' CMV status was not determined, possibly confounding changes in expanded clonotypes.

A second PCR, run for roughly 6 to 11 cycles, used a sample-barcoded 5' primer plus a J-beta primer mix. TCRdb re-called the 5' RACE reads through MiXCR, storing one row per CDR3 protein. Among roughly 1,000,000 distinct CDR3 sequences listed, approximately 25% were seen once. The CDR3 is 14 amino acids. V was shortened by 7 bases and J by 3 bases, with 13 bases between the two germline ends. CDR1 is MNHNS, CDR2 SASEGT, per germline. Turning to this clonotype: What it recognizes is unknown.

The sample was also reused in another study, on T cells of mothers and their children. That work states: Sequencing returned over 8 million TCR beta CDR3 reads per mother and around 3 million per child. Researchers report slightly higher, though non-significant, overlap in related mother-child pairs than in unrelated pairs.

The J gene is TRBJ1-5, the V gene TRBV6-1; a possible D gene is TRBD1 (5 bases). The sample taken for sequencing was blood. The clonotype originates from a girl aged 2-10 years in good health. This CDR3 reads CASTTWGNNQPQHF. The DNA of the CDR3 is TGTGCCAGCACAACTTGGGGGAACAATCAGCCCCAGCATTTT.